Below are 22 T cell receptor beta chains sequenced from a single sample in a study of type 1 and type 2 diabetes patients. Genomic DNA was the PCR template. Multiplex PCR with 30 forward and 13 reverse primers amplified the TCR beta CDR3. TCRdb processed the multiplex PCR reads anew with MiXCR; each CDR3 protein has one entry. This sample carries 270,000 or so distinct CDR3 sequences, roughly 50% of them seen once, and the ten largest clones take approximately 13%. The sample consisted of peripheral blood mononuclear cells (PBMCs). These receptors came from a man aged 18 to 35 with type 2 diabetes.

This clonotype was recorded many times. The chain employs TRBV15 and TRBJ1-1; the D is unclear. V lost 5 bases to trimming and J lost 1 base, with 8 bases between them. Germline assignment: CDR1 LNHNV and CDR2 YYDKDF (reference sequence). The CDR3 has 13 residues. The DNA of the CDR3 is TGTGCCACCAGCTCCCACCGGAACACTGAAGCTTTCTTT. Amino acids: CATSSHRNTEAFF.

This clonotype was found a few times. V is TRBV7-2 and J is TRBJ1-1; D is perhaps TRBD1 (5 bases). V was clipped by 7 bases and J by 4 bases, with 13 bases between them. This CDR3 region has 13 residues. Germline V gives CDR1 SGHTA, CDR2 FQGNSA. CDR3 loop: CASTQVRGTEAFF. DNA for the CDR3: TGTGCCAGCACACAGGTACGGGGCACTGAAGCTTTCTTT.

This chain connects TRBV12-3 or TRBV12-4 to TRBJ2-5; TRBD1 matches at 8 bases. The V and J ends lost 3 bases and 8 bases, in that order; junction bases with no gene match: 8. There are 14 residues in the CDR3. CDR3 loop: CASSLSGGAGTQYF. The CDR3 DNA reads TGTGCCAGCAGTTTGTCAGGGGGCGCGGGAACCCAGTACTTC.

The chain recombines TRBV5-1 with TRBJ2-2, with D perhaps matching TRBD1 (5 bases). The V end lost 1 base, the J end lost 0 bases, and 10 bases lay between the germline ends. The CDR3 contains 16 residues. Per germline, CDR1 SGHRS and CDR2 YFSETQ. The CDR3 spells CASSLSQGSNTGELFF. Written as DNA, the CDR3 is TGCGCCAGCAGCTTGTCCCAGGGCTCGAACACCGGGGAGCTGTTTTTT.

The chain employs TRBV19 and TRBJ1-1; D unclear. Germline loops: CDR1 LNHDA, CDR2 SQIVND (reference sequence). The germline V and J ends were trimmed by 6 bases and 3 bases, with 14 bases remaining between them. This CDR3 region has 14 residues. DNA of the CDR3: TGTGCCAGTAGCAGCGGACCCCTTTACACTGAAGCTTTCTTT. Translation: CASSSGPLYTEAFF. Using reference TRBV19 and TRBJ1-1 for the parts outside the CDR3, the full variable domain is DGGITQSPKYLFRKEGQNVTLSCEQNLNHDAMYWYRQDPGQGLRLIYYSQIVNDFQKGDIAEGYSVSREKKESFPLTVTSAQKNPTAFYLCASSSGPLYTEAFFGQGTRLTVV.

In this sample, this clonotype turned up once. This may be a read error: a much more frequent sequence differs by one nucleotide. The chain carries TRBV19 and TRBJ1-1; TRBD1 agrees at 7 bases. Germline lookup yields CDR1 LNHDA and CDR2 SQIVND (reference sequence). The CDR3 has 15 residues. The CDR3 sequence is CANSTSPTGTVDAFF. The DNA of the CDR3 is TGTGCCAATAGTACTAGCCCGACAGGGACCGTGGATGCTTTCTTT.

The rearrangement uses TRBV6-2 or TRBV6-3 and TRBJ1-1; TRBD1 might be the D (5 bases). Germline V gene lookup returns CDR1 MNHEY and CDR2 SVGEGT. CDR3 length equals 15 residues. V shed 2 bases and J shed 0 bases, with 10 bases lying between them. The CDR3 loop is CASSYLQGMNTEAFF. The CDR3 bases are TGTGCCAGCAGTTACCTTCAGGGCATGAACACTGAAGCTTTCTTT.

The chain joins TRBV12-3 or TRBV12-4 to TRBJ1-3, with D possibly TRBD1 on 5 matching bases. This CDR3 comprises 16 residues. Deletions cut 3 bases from V and 0 bases from J, with 12 bases between. The CDR3 sequence: CASSLGRPSSGNTIYF. The CDR3 coding sequence is TGTGCCAGCAGTTTGGGGCGGCCGAGCTCTGGAAACACCATATATTTT.

The chain employs TRBV10-3 and TRBJ2-2; TRBD1 matches 10 bases. Unmatched junction bases numbered 6, after V lost 4 bases and J lost 4 bases. Germline loops: CDR1 ENHRY, CDR2 SYGVKD. The CDR3 runs to 16 residues. The CDR3, as DNA: TGTGCCATCAGTGCCGGACAGGGGGGACCCACCGGGGAGCTGTTTTTT. Its translation: CAISAGQGGPTGELFF.

The J gene is TRBJ2-1, the V gene TRBV6-4, with D perhaps TRBD1 (6 bases). Germline V CDR1 and CDR2: MRHNA, SNTAGT. This CDR3 region has 16 residues. Trimming shortened V by 3 bases and J by 5 bases, and 17 bases separated the two germline ends. CDR3 in DNA: TGTGCCAGCAGTGAACGGCCGGGGACACAGAACAATGAGCAGTTCTTC. This encodes CASSERPGTQNNEQFF.

This chain uses TRBV6-1 with TRBJ2-3; the D gene could be TRBD1 or TRBD2 (5 bases each). This CDR3 is built from 14 residues. Germline V gene sequence: CDR1 MNHNS, CDR2 SASEGT. The V gene lost 11 bases and the J gene lost 2 bases, with 17 bases spanning the gap. CDR3 sequence (DNA): TGTGCCCGCCGGGACGGGCTTTACACAGATACGCAGTATTTT. It translates to CARRDGLYTDTQYF.

The J gene is TRBJ1-6, the V gene TRBV5-1; D call uncertain. The CDR3 runs 17 residues. Germline CDR1 is SGHRS and CDR2 is YFSETQ. V dropped 4 bases and J dropped 0 bases, with 14 bases sitting between them. CDR3 sequence reads: CASSQRTASSYNSPLHF. The CDR3 coding sequence is TGCGCCAGCAGCCAGAGGACCGCCAGCTCCTATAATTCACCCCTCCACTTT.

Regarding this clonotype: In this CDR3 the conserved last residue, phenylalanine or tryptophan, is missing, so a read error is likely. This chain joins TRBV11-3 and TRBJ1-2; D is perhaps TRBD1 (6 bases). The CDR3 is 14 amino acids. Deletions cut 5 bases from V and 4 bases from J, with 14 bases between. Looked up from germline, CDR1 is SGHNT and CDR2 is YENEEA. This CDR3 is CASSPGWGAYGYTS. The CDR3 nucleotides read TGTGCCAGCAGCCCAGGATGGGGGGCCTATGGCTACACCTCC.

The chain recombines TRBV7-2 with TRBJ2-5; TRBD1 aligns across 9 bases. This CDR3 is built from 13 residues. Per the germline V gene, CDR1 is SGHTA and CDR2 is FQGNSA. The J segment lost 5 bases and the V segment lost 5 bases, leaving 3 bases of the junction unmatched. The CDR3 sequence is CASSRTGVETQYF. CDR3 coding DNA: TGTGCCAGCAGCAGGACAGGGGTGGAGACCCAGTACTTC.

This clonotype showed up just a few times. The chain combines TRBV4-1 with TRBJ1-4; tentative D call: TRBD1 (5 bases). Between the trimmed V and J ends, which lost 2 bases and 4 bases, there was a span of 14 bases. Germline lookup yields CDR1 MGHRA and CDR2 YSYEKL. The CDR3 has 16 amino acids. CDR3 sequence reads: CASSQYGGRINEKLFF. CDR3 DNA: TGCGCCAGCAGCCAATATGGGGGACGGATTAATGAAAAACTGTTTTTT.

On this clonotype: A read error is possible here, since a much larger clone lies one base away. CDR3 in DNA: TGTACCAGTAGTCCCCGGGACAGCCCCTACGAGCAGTACTTC. Its protein product is CTSSPRDSPYEQYF. The rearrangement joins TRBV19 to TRBJ2-7, with 7 positions matching TRBD1. This CDR3 spans 14 amino acids. Germline CDR1 and CDR2: LNHDA and SQIVND (reference sequence).

This clonotype turned up a few times. The J gene is TRBJ1-4, the V gene TRBV30; tentatively, D is TRBD1 (6 bases). The CDR3 sequence is 15 residues long. The ends were cut back, 3 bases at V and 10 bases at J, with 21 bases in the middle. From germline, CDR1 is GTSNPN and CDR2 SVGIG (reference sequence). CDR3: CAWRSQGLWKVKLFF. For the CDR3, the DNA is TGTGCCTGGAGAAGCCAGGGGCTGTGGAAGGTAAAACTGTTTTTT.

The chain combines TRBV20-1 with TRBJ2-1, with 12 bases identical to TRBD2. Germline assignment: CDR1 DFQATT and CDR2 SNEGSKA (reference sequence). With 6 bases clipped from V and 2 bases from J, the junction kept 11 bases outside the gene matches. The CDR3 sequence is 17 residues long. The CDR3: CSAPPHLAGGTYNEQFF. The DNA of the CDR3 is TGCAGTGCCCCGCCCCATCTAGCGGGAGGGACCTACAATGAGCAGTTCTTC.

This clonotype has only a few counts. The chain is built from TRBV27 and TRBJ2-2, with D possibly being TRBD1 or TRBD2 (5 bases each). V dropped 6 bases and J dropped 1 base, with 12 bases sitting between them. The CDR3 contains 15 residues. CDR1 MNHEY and CDR2 SMNVEV come from the germline V gene (reference sequence). The CDR3 region is CASSSGTVNTGELFF. CDR3 nucleotide sequence: TGTGCCAGCAGCTCCGGGACGGTGAACACCGGGGAGCTGTTTTTT.

The chain employs TRBV29-1 and TRBJ2-3; TRBD1 might be the D (6 bases). This CDR3 has 11 amino acids. Trimming took 8 bases from V and 5 from J, leaving 11 bases between them. Germline CDR1 and CDR2: SQVTM and ANQGSEA. The CDR3 coding sequence is TGCAGCATAGTACAGGGAGATACGCAGTATTTT. The encoded protein is CSIVQGDTQYF.

V usage is TRBV2 and J usage is TRBJ2-4; either TRBD1 or TRBD2 may supply D (5 bases each). The germline V and J ends were trimmed by 3 bases and 9 bases, with 9 bases remaining between them. The CDR3 has 12 amino acids. Germline V gene sequence: CDR1 SNHLY, CDR2 FYNNEI. CDR3 loop: CASSEGEGIQYF. CDR3 coding DNA: TGTGCCAGCAGTGAGGGGGAAGGCATTCAGTACTTC.

This clonotype was seen a handful of times. The chain uses TRBV5-1 and TRBJ2-2; the D is unclear. Germline lookup yields CDR1 SGHRS and CDR2 YFSETQ. The CDR3 runs to 13 residues. Trimming left V 0 bases short and J 6 bases short, with 6 bases between. The CDR3 reads CASSLVVSGELFF. The CDR3 DNA is TGCGCCAGCAGCTTGGTTGTTTCCGGGGAGCTGTTTTTT.